A selection of T cell receptor beta chains follows, all from one sample in a study of early T cells in non-severe SARS-CoV-2 infection. TCRdb reprocessed the 5' RACE reads via MiXCR and lists one record per CDR3 protein. The top ten hold 6.4% of the sample, which has approximately 65,000 distinct CDR3 sequences, approximately 10% seen once. The specimen sequenced was whole blood. All receptors come from an adult who was a healthcare worker with PCR-confirmed SARS-CoV-2 infection or an uninfected control (not recorded which). Each CDR3 is given with its conserved first and last residue. The D gene is left open where the match is weak. Clone size is shown for a subset of rows, as once, few, many or a class of expanded clone.

clone_size: medium-sized
j_call: TRBJ2-1
v_call: TRBV7-9
d_call: .
cdr3_nt: TGTGCCAGCAGCTTAGGTTATGGACAGTCATCCTACAATGAGCAGTTCTTC
cdr3_aa: CASSLGYGQSSYNEQFF

clone_size: .
j_call: TRBJ2-7
v_call: TRBV20-1
d_call: .
cdr3_nt: TGCAGTGCTAGACAGTCCGAGGTCGAGCAGTACTTC
cdr3_aa: CSARQSEVEQYF

clone_size: many
j_call: TRBJ2-7
v_call: TRBV20-1
d_call: TRBD2
cdr3_nt: TGCAGTGCTAGTACTAGCGGGAACTACGAGCAGTACTTC
cdr3_aa: CSASTSGNYEQYF

clone_size: many
j_call: TRBJ2-7
v_call: TRBV7-3
d_call: .
cdr3_nt: TGTGCCAGCAGCTCCCCCCAGGGCGAGCAGTACTTC
cdr3_aa: CASSSPQGEQYF

clone_size: many
j_call: TRBJ2-1
v_call: TRBV10-3
d_call: TRBD2
cdr3_nt: TGTGCCAGGGGAACCGGGACTAGCGGAGACAATGAGCAGTTCTTC
cdr3_aa: CARGTGTSGDNEQFF

clone_size: many
j_call: TRBJ1-2
v_call: TRBV20-1
d_call: .
cdr3_nt: TGCAGTGCTAGGGAAGACGGGAACTATGGCTACACCTTC
cdr3_aa: CSAREDGNYGYTF

clone_size: .
j_call: TRBJ2-7
v_call: TRBV20-1
d_call: .
cdr3_nt: TGCAGTGCTAACGTTCCGACAGGATACGAGCAGTACTTC
cdr3_aa: CSANVPTGYEQYF

clone_size: .
j_call: TRBJ1-1
v_call: TRBV7-7
d_call: .
cdr3_nt: TGTGCCAGCAGCTTACTGCGGGGAGAGAACACTGAAGCTTTCTTT
cdr3_aa: CASSLLRGENTEAFF

clone_size: .
j_call: TRBJ2-3
v_call: TRBV4-2
d_call: .
cdr3_nt: TGTGCCAGCAGCCAAGATCCCGTCACAGATACGCAGTATTTT
cdr3_aa: CASSQDPVTDTQYF

clone_size: .
j_call: TRBJ1-2
v_call: TRBV12-3/TRBV12-4
d_call: .
cdr3_nt: TGTGCCAGCAGTCCCAGATACGGTCCCGGCTACACCTTC
cdr3_aa: CASSPRYGPGYTF

clone_size: .
j_call: TRBJ2-1
v_call: TRBV7-2
d_call: .
cdr3_nt: TGTGCCAGCAGCTTAGAGGACGGGCTTAATGAGCAGTTCTTC
cdr3_aa: CASSLEDGLNEQFF

clone_size: .
j_call: TRBJ2-3
v_call: TRBV20-1
d_call: TRBD2
cdr3_nt: TGCAGTGCTAGTGAGCGGGGGGATACGCAGTATTTT
cdr3_aa: CSASERGDTQYF

clone_size: .
j_call: TRBJ2-4
v_call: TRBV10-1
d_call: TRBD1
cdr3_nt: TGCGCCAGCAGCCAAGGGGGCAGAAAAAACATTCAGTACTTC
cdr3_aa: CASSQGGRKNIQYF

clone_size: .
j_call: TRBJ2-1
v_call: TRBV20-1
d_call: .
cdr3_nt: TGCAGTGCTAAGTTTAGAGCAAATGAGCAGTTCTTC
cdr3_aa: CSAKFRANEQFF

clone_size: .
j_call: TRBJ2-2
v_call: TRBV19
d_call: .
cdr3_nt: TGTGCCAGTAACCCGGGAAGCACCGGGGAGCTGTTTTTT
cdr3_aa: CASNPGSTGELFF

clone_size: .
j_call: TRBJ2-7
v_call: TRBV2
d_call: TRBD1
cdr3_nt: TGTGCCAGCAGCCGGGACAGATCGATTTACGAGCAGTACTTC
cdr3_aa: CASSRDRSIYEQYF

clone_size: .
j_call: TRBJ2-3
v_call: TRBV7-6
d_call: .
cdr3_nt: TGTGCCAGCAGCCCTCAGGCGGGCCCCACAGATACGCAGTATTTT
cdr3_aa: CASSPQAGPTDTQYF

clone_size: few
j_call: TRBJ1-2
v_call: TRBV18
d_call: TRBD1
cdr3_nt: TGTGCCAGCTCACAGGGGGCCGAATATGGCTACACCTTC
cdr3_aa: CASSQGAEYGYTF

clone_size: .
j_call: TRBJ2-2
v_call: TRBV28
d_call: TRBD1
cdr3_nt: TGTGCCAGCAGTTCAACAGGGGGGTACCCCGGGGAGCTGTTTTTT
cdr3_aa: CASSSTGGYPGELFF

clone_size: few
j_call: TRBJ1-3
v_call: TRBV6-5
d_call: .
cdr3_nt: TGTGCCAGCAGTTACGGGAATTCGGGAAACACCATATATTTT
cdr3_aa: CASSYGNSGNTIYF

clone_size: few
j_call: TRBJ2-7
v_call: TRBV12-3/TRBV12-4
d_call: TRBD1
cdr3_nt: TGTGCCAGCAGTGAGGGAGGACAGGGGTCCTACGAGCAGTACTTC
cdr3_aa: CASSEGGQGSYEQYF

clone_size: few
j_call: TRBJ2-7
v_call: TRBV5-1
d_call: .
cdr3_nt: TGCGCCAGCAGCTTGTTTGACAGGGACTACTACGAGCAGTACTTC
cdr3_aa: CASSLFDRDYYEQYF

clone_size: few
j_call: TRBJ2-1
v_call: TRBV28
d_call: TRBD2
cdr3_nt: TGTGCCAGCAGTCCGCCTAGCGGGAATCACAATGAGCAGTTCTTC
cdr3_aa: CASSPPSGNHNEQFF

clone_size: few
j_call: TRBJ2-3
v_call: TRBV6-2/TRBV6-3
d_call: .
cdr3_nt: TGTGCCAGCAGCCAGGGGACGAATTGGTATTTT
cdr3_aa: CASSQGTNWYF

clone_size: many
j_call: TRBJ1-1
v_call: TRBV28
d_call: .
cdr3_nt: TGTGCCAGACCCCAGGGAACTGAAGCTTTCTTT
cdr3_aa: CARPQGTEAFF

clone_size: many
j_call: TRBJ2-5
v_call: TRBV29-1
d_call: .
cdr3_nt: TGCAGCGTTGAAGATCATGATACGGCAGGTCGTAACCAAGAGACCCAGTACTTC
cdr3_aa: CSVEDHDTAGRNQETQYF

clone_size: few
j_call: TRBJ2-7
v_call: TRBV12-3/TRBV12-4
d_call: TRBD2
cdr3_nt: TGTGCCAGCAGGACTAGCGGGAACTACGAGCAGTACTTC
cdr3_aa: CASRTSGNYEQYF

clone_size: .
j_call: TRBJ2-7
v_call: TRBV4-1
d_call: .
cdr3_nt: TGCGCCAGCAGCCAAGCTGATCAGGGGTTCTACGAGCAGTACTTC
cdr3_aa: CASSQADQGFYEQYF

clone_size: many
j_call: TRBJ2-5
v_call: TRBV3-1
d_call: .
cdr3_nt: TGTGCCAGCAGCCAAGAGGGCGGGGCCCAGTACTTC
cdr3_aa: CASSQEGGAQYF

clone_size: .
j_call: TRBJ2-5
v_call: TRBV12-3/TRBV12-4
d_call: .
cdr3_nt: TGTGCCAGCAATACAGACCTCCAAGAGACCCAGTACTTC
cdr3_aa: CASNTDLQETQYF

clone_size: many
j_call: TRBJ2-2
v_call: TRBV7-2
d_call: .
cdr3_nt: TGTGCCGGCGGCGAGGTCACCGGGGAGCTGTTTTTT
cdr3_aa: CAGGEVTGELFF

clone_size: many
j_call: TRBJ2-1
v_call: TRBV10-3
d_call: TRBD1
cdr3_nt: TGTGCCATCATGTTTGGGACAGGGGTGCTCTGG
cdr3_aa: CAIMFGTGVLW

clone_size: .
j_call: TRBJ2-7
v_call: TRBV29-1
d_call: TRBD2
cdr3_nt: TGCAGCGTGGGGCCTAGCGGAGTGAGCTCCTACGAGCAGTACTTC
cdr3_aa: CSVGPSGVSSYEQYF

clone_size: many
j_call: TRBJ2-2
v_call: TRBV7-9
d_call: .
cdr3_nt: TGTGCCAGCAGCTTAGAGCCCCTTGGGGAGCTGTTTTTT
cdr3_aa: CASSLEPLGELFF

clone_size: once
j_call: TRBJ2-2
v_call: TRBV15
d_call: .
cdr3_nt: TGTGCCACCAGCAGGAGGACTGGTCCTCGAGGCGGGGAGCTGTTTTTT
cdr3_aa: CATSRRTGPRGGELFF

clone_size: many
j_call: TRBJ2-3
v_call: TRBV10-3
d_call: .
cdr3_nt: TGTGCCATCAGTGATGGCGGCACAGATACGCAGTATTTT
cdr3_aa: CAISDGGTDTQYF

clone_size: few
j_call: TRBJ2-5
v_call: TRBV27
d_call: TRBD1
cdr3_nt: TGTGCCAGCGGTCGGGGACAGGGGGCGAAGACCCAGTACTTC
cdr3_aa: CASGRGQGAKTQYF

clone_size: .
j_call: TRBJ2-1
v_call: TRBV20-1
d_call: .
cdr3_nt: TGCAGTGCCCTATACAGGGAGGACAATGAGCAGTTCTTC
cdr3_aa: CSALYREDNEQFF

clone_size: few
j_call: TRBJ2-7
v_call: TRBV20-1
d_call: TRBD1
cdr3_nt: TGCAGTGCTAGAGAGGGGACAGCCTCCTACGAGCAGTACTTC
cdr3_aa: CSAREGTASYEQYF

clone_size: .
j_call: TRBJ2-7
v_call: TRBV7-8
d_call: TRBD2
cdr3_nt: TGTGCCAGCAGCCAAACAGCGGGAGGCATGAACGAGCAGTACTTC
cdr3_aa: CASSQTAGGMNEQYF

clone_size: .
j_call: TRBJ1-5
v_call: TRBV7-2
d_call: .
cdr3_nt: TGTGCCAGCAGCTTAGGTTACTTCCAGCATTTT
cdr3_aa: CASSLGYFQHF